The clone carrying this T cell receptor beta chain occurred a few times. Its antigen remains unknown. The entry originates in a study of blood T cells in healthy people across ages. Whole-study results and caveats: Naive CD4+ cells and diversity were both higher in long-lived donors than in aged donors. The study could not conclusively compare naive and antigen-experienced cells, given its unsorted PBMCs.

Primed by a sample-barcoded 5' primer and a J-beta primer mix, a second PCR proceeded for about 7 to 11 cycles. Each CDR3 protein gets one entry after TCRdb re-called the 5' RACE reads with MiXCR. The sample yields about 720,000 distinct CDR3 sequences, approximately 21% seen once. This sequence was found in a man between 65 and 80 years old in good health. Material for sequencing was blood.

Here the CDR3 DNA reads TGTGCCAGCAGCCCACTGCTAGGATCCTACAATGAGCAGTTCTTC. This encodes CASSPLLGSYNEQFF. The chain links TRBV12-3 or TRBV12-4 to TRBJ2-1, with no clear D. Trimming removed 6 bases at V and 1 base at J, with 13 bases between. The CDR3 is 15 residues long.